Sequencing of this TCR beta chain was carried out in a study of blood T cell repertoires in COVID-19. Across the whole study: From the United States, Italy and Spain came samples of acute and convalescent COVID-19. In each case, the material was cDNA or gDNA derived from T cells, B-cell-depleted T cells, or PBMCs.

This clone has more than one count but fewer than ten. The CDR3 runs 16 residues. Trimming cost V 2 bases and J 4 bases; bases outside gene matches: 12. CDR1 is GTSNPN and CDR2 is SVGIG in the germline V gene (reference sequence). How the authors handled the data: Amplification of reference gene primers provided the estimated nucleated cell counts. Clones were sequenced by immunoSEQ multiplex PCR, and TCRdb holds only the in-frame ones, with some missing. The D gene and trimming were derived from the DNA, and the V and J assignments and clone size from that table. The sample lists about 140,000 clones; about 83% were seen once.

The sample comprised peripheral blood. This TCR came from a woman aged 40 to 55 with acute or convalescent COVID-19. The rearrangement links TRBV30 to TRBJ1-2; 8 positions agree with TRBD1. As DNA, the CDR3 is TGTGCCTGGAGTTTACCGGGACAGGTTGTTAGCTATGGCTACACCTTC. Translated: CAWSLPGQVVSYGYTF.